One and the same sample provided the 4 T cell receptor beta chains below, sequenced in a study of HIV-infected patients and healthy controls. Each CDR3 protein is one row after TCRdb ran MiXCR on the 5' RACE reads. The sample lists about 67,000 distinct CDR3 sequences, approximately 15% occurring once. The source material was CD4+ T cells from blood. These receptors were collected from a human donor in good health.

This clonotype came up a few times. V is TRBV5-1 and J is TRBJ2-6; the D gene is possibly TRBD1 (6 bases). The V gene's germline CDR1 is SGHRS and CDR2 YFSETQ. The CDR3 has 16 amino acids. V was pared by 3 bases and J by 1 base, with 11 bases between. CDR3 sequence: CASSSSGTSGANVLTF. CDR3 bases: TGCGCCAGCAGCTCCTCAGGGACATCTGGGGCCAACGTCCTGACTTTC.

The genes are TRBV15 and TRBJ2-1; TRBD2 matches 8 bases. The CDR3 sequence is 17 residues long. V lost 0 bases and J lost 0; bases outside the gene matches: 4. CDR1 is LNHNV, CDR2 YYDKDF, per germline (reference sequence). The DNA of the CDR3 is TGTGCCACCAGCAGAGATATAGCGGGACCCTCCTACAATGAGCAGTTCTTC. Translated, it gives CATSRDIAGPSYNEQFF.

The CDR3 is CASSPFGTANTGELFF. In DNA, the CDR3 is TGTGCCAGCTCACCCTTCGGGACGGCGAACACCGGGGAGCTGTTTTTT. The chain employs TRBV18 and TRBJ2-2; D could derive from TRBD1 or TRBD2 (5 bases each). CDR3 size: 16 residues. Trimming left V 3 bases short and J 0 bases short, with 11 bases between. Germline V gene lookup returns CDR1 KGHSH and CDR2 LQKENI.

The table lists this clonotype with a few counts. The V gene is TRBV7-2, the J gene TRBJ1-1; D gene unclear. Trimming removed 2 bases from V and 4 bases from J, with 14 bases in between. Germline V gene data show CDR1 as SGHTA and CDR2 as FQGNSA. The CDR3 totals 15 residues. The CDR3 bases are TGTGCCAGCAGCTTACAGAAGGGAGGTTTCACTGAAGCTTTCTTT. Protein product: CASSLQKGGFTEAFF.